This is a list of T cell receptor beta chains from one sample in a study of blood T cell repertoires in COVID-19. Sequencing was performed with immunoSEQ multiplex PCR; in TCRdb, only in-frame clones are kept and a portion is missing. The sample consists of about 250,000 clones, over 75% of them appearing once. The sequenced sample was peripheral blood. The receptors here all came from a woman between 35 and 50 years old who had recovered from COVID-19. Each CDR3 is given with its conserved first and last residue.

j_call: TRBJ1-5
v_call: TRBV2
cdr3_aa: CASQGYPDQPQHF

j_call: TRBJ2-1
v_call: TRBV7-2
cdr3_aa: CASSLQAGGPGNNYEQFF

j_call: TRBJ2-4
v_call: TRBV29-1
cdr3_aa: CSARQGADKNIQYF

j_call: TRBJ1-2
v_call: TRBV9
cdr3_aa: CASSVAGKDGYTF

j_call: TRBJ2-2
v_call: TRBV5-4
cdr3_aa: CASSLGRGGGGELFF

j_call: TRBJ2-2
v_call: TRBV27
cdr3_aa: CASSLISVTGELFF

j_call: TRBJ2-7
v_call: TRBV30
cdr3_aa: CAWSVDGTGYYEQYF

j_call: TRBJ2-7
v_call: TRBV7-9
cdr3_aa: CASSQEDRAHYEQYF

j_call: TRBJ2-3
v_call: TRBV29-1
cdr3_aa: CSVVTSGVTDTQYF

j_call: TRBJ2-7
v_call: TRBV7-9
cdr3_aa: CASTPRTHRINEQYF

j_call: TRBJ2-1
v_call: TRBV5-1
cdr3_aa: CASRIQGYNEQFF

j_call: TRBJ2-1
v_call: TRBV19
cdr3_aa: CASSHLAGVYNEQFF

j_call: TRBJ2-2
v_call: TRBV7-9
cdr3_aa: CASSLKGGVTTGELFF

j_call: TRBJ2-7
v_call: TRBV7-2
cdr3_aa: CASSLADEQYF

j_call: TRBJ1-6
v_call: TRBV19
cdr3_aa: CASSHPGLSSYNSPLHF

j_call: TRBJ2-7
v_call: TRBV6-4
cdr3_aa: CASSRAGGDSYEQYF

j_call: TRBJ1-5
v_call: TRBV19
cdr3_aa: CASRDRPNQPQHF

j_call: TRBJ2-7
v_call: TRBV7-3
cdr3_aa: CASSLTSATSYEQYF

j_call: TRBJ2-7
v_call: TRBV5-1
cdr3_aa: CASSLGAGYEQYF

j_call: TRBJ1-2
v_call: TRBV6-4
cdr3_aa: CASSDTSTGGYGYTF

j_call: TRBJ2-4
v_call: TRBV11-3
cdr3_aa: CASSFLTGGSKNIQYF

j_call: TRBJ1-1
v_call: TRBV18
cdr3_aa: CASQSDRSLNTEAFF

j_call: TRBJ2-7
v_call: TRBV15
cdr3_aa: CATSRHPPGQESYEQYF

j_call: TRBJ1-2
v_call: TRBV19
cdr3_aa: CASSITPGQALAHTF

j_call: TRBJ2-6
v_call: TRBV19
cdr3_aa: CASRQTVILSGANVLTF

j_call: TRBJ2-2
v_call: TRBV27
cdr3_aa: CASSPPAGLATGELFF

j_call: TRBJ1-1
v_call: TRBV7-2
cdr3_aa: CASSLDRANTEAFF

j_call: TRBJ2-7
v_call: TRBV18
cdr3_aa: CASSPKAQEGYEQYF

j_call: TRBJ2-1
v_call: TRBV5-1
cdr3_aa: CASSFGRGEGNEQFF

j_call: TRBJ1-2
v_call: TRBV24-1
cdr3_aa: CATRPTGGDNYGYTF

j_call: TRBJ2-7
v_call: TRBV5-1
cdr3_aa: CASSLGQVGVGEQYF

j_call: TRBJ2-5
v_call: TRBV27
cdr3_aa: CASSPRAGWSETQYF

j_call: TRBJ2-4
v_call: TRBV5-1
cdr3_aa: CASSLVTGVAKNIQYF

j_call: TRBJ1-5
v_call: TRBV28
cdr3_aa: CASSLGVTGGSNQPQHF

j_call: TRBJ1-1
v_call: TRBV11-3
cdr3_aa: CASSFRRDRGSSAEAFF

j_call: TRBJ1-4
v_call: TRBV27
cdr3_aa: CASRRGGGRNEKLFF

j_call: TRBJ2-5
v_call: TRBV9
cdr3_aa: CASSRAGVGETQYF

j_call: TRBJ1-2
v_call: TRBV19
cdr3_aa: CASSKWSIYGYTF

j_call: TRBJ1-2
v_call: TRBV6-5
cdr3_aa: CASSYSVVKLGYTF

j_call: TRBJ2-7
v_call: TRBV19
cdr3_aa: CASSIADSPYEQYF

j_call: TRBJ1-5
v_call: TRBV27
cdr3_aa: CASSSRDRASNQPQHF

j_call: TRBJ2-5
v_call: TRBV19
cdr3_aa: CASSGSRQETQYF

j_call: TRBJ2-5
v_call: TRBV3-1/TRBV3-2
cdr3_aa: CASSQEAGAQETQYF

j_call: TRBJ1-1
v_call: TRBV10-3
cdr3_aa: CATGLDRAGTEAFF

j_call: TRBJ1-5
v_call: TRBV6-5
cdr3_aa: CASSYSGGMGIPQHF

j_call: TRBJ2-3
v_call: TRBV12-5
cdr3_aa: CASGLDRHTDTQYF

j_call: TRBJ1-2
v_call: TRBV6-5
cdr3_aa: CASLTDRGGYTF

j_call: TRBJ1-6
v_call: TRBV7-2
cdr3_aa: CASRKGQGIESPLHF

j_call: TRBJ2-7
v_call: TRBV13
cdr3_aa: CASSPPGGGHYEQYF

j_call: TRBJ2-7
v_call: TRBV20-1
cdr3_aa: CSASDSGTAYEQYF

j_call: TRBJ1-1
v_call: TRBV19
cdr3_aa: CASSIGRGGTNTEAFF

j_call: TRBJ1-2
v_call: TRBV20-1
cdr3_aa: CSSQSNYGYTF

j_call: TRBJ1-1
v_call: TRBV5-6
cdr3_aa: CASSSADSLNTEAFF

j_call: TRBJ2-7
v_call: TRBV7-8
cdr3_aa: CASSHLRGDLYEQYF